Listed below are T cell receptor beta chains from one sample, sequenced in a study of shared clonotypes between healthy human individuals. The data were produced by immunoSEQ multiplex PCR, yet TCRdb's version contains in-frame clones alone and is incomplete. The sample includes just over 2,000,000 clones, approximately 95% of them seen just once. Specimen: naive CD4+ T cells sorted from blood. The origin of the receptors is a man aged 18 to 35 in good health. Each CDR3 is given with its conserved first and last residue. The D gene is left open where the match is weak. Expanded clones are given a class, and other clones once, few, many or no size at all.

len	abundance	d_gene	v_gene	j_gene	CDR3nt	CDR3aa
14	-	-	TRBV7-2	TRBJ2-7	TGTGCCAGCAGCTTAGTACGGGGCTCCTACGAGCAGTACTTC	CASSLVRGSYEQYF
13	once	-	TRBV19	TRBJ1-1	TGTGCCAGTAGTATTTTGTCGCCGGCTGAAGCTTTCTTT	CASSILSPAEAFF
13	-	-	TRBV11-2	TRBJ2-3	TGTGCGACTGTTTTCGCTAGCACAGATACGCAGTATTTT	CATVFASTDTQYF
16	-	-	TRBV29-1	TRBJ2-5	TGCAGCGTTCCGGGACAAGGAATTTGGTACCAAGAGACCCAGTACTTC	CSVPGQGIWYQETQYF
16	-	-	TRBV10-2	TRBJ2-3	TGCGCCAGCAGTCTTTTAGGACACCTCGGCACAGATACGCAGTATTTT	CASSLLGHLGTDTQYF
14	-	TRBD1	TRBV5-1	TRBJ1-1	TGCGCCAGCAGCGTGGACAGGGAAAACACTGAAGCTTTCTTT	CASSVDRENTEAFF
15	once	TRBD1	TRBV9	TRBJ2-7	TGTGCCAGCAGCGTAGAAGGGACAGTATACCACGAGCAGTACTTC	CASSVEGTVYHEQYF
13	-	-	TRBV5-4	TRBJ1-1	TGTGCCAGCAGCCGATTTTCTGAAGTAGAAGCTTTCTTT	CASSRFSEVEAFF
15	-	-	TRBV5-4	TRBJ1-3	TGTGCCAGCAGCTTGGGATTTGGGGCTGGAAACACCATATATTTT	CASSLGFGAGNTIYF
12	-	-	TRBV5-8	TRBJ1-6	TGTGCCAGCAGCCTGGACCCGGGACCCCTCCACTTT	CASSLDPGPLHF
15	-	-	TRBV18	TRBJ1-2	TGTGCCAGCTCACACAACTGGGAGGTGAACTATGGCTACACCTTC	CASSHNWEVNYGYTF
16	once	-	TRBV10-3	TRBJ1-3	TGTGCCATCAGTGAGGGCCGCCTGGTCGCAGGAAACACCATATATTTT	CAISEGRLVAGNTIYF
15	-	TRBD1	TRBV11-2	TRBJ1-2	TGTGCCAGCAGCTTAGATGGGACAGGGTTTGGGGGCTACACCTTC	CASSLDGTGFGGYTF
15	-	TRBD2	TRBV6-1	TRBJ2-3	TGTGCCAGCAGTAAACTAGCGGGGGGGGGAGATACGCAGTATTTT	CASSKLAGGGDTQYF
14	-	-	TRBV5-1	TRBJ1-1	TGCGCCAGCAGCCCGACGACAGTTAACACTGAAGCTTTCTTT	CASSPTTVNTEAFF